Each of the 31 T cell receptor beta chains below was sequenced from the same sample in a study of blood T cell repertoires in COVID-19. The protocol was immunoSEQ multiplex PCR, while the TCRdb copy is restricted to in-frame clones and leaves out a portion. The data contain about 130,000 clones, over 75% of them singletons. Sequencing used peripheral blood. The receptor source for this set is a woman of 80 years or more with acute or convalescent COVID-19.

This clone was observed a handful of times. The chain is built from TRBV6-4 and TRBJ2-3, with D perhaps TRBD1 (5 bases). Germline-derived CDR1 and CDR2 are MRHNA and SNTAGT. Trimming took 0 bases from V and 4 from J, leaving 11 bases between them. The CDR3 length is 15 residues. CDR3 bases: TGTGCCAGCAGTGACTCGTCAGGGCGAGCAGATACGCAGTATTTT. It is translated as CASSDSSGRADTQYF.

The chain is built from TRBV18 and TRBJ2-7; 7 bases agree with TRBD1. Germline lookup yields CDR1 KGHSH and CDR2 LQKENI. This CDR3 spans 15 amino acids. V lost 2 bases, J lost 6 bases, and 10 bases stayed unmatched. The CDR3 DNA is TGTGCCAGCTCACCAATGGAGACAGGGTTTGTCGAGCAGTACGTC. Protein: CASSPMETGFVEQYV.

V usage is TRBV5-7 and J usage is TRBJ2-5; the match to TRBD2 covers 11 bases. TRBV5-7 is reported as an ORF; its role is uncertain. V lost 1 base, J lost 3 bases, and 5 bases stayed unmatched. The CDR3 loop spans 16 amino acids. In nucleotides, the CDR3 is TGTGCCAGCAGCTTGTGGACTAGCGGGCCTAAAGAGACCCAGTACTTC. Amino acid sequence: CASSLWTSGPKETQYF.

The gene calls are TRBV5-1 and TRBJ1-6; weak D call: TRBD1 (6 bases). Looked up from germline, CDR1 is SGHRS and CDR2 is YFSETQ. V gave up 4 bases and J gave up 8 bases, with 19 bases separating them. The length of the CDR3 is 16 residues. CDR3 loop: CASSHSAGGGDSPLHF. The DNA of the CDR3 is TGCGCCAGCAGCCATTCGGCAGGAGGGGGGGATTCACCCCTCCACTTT. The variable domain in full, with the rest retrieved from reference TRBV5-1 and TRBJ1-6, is KAGVTQTPRYLIKTRGQQVTLSCSPISGHRSVSWYQQTPGQGLQFLFEYFSETQRNKGNFPGRFSGRQFSNSRSEMNVSTLELGDSALYLCASSHSAGGGDSPLHFGNGTRLTVT.

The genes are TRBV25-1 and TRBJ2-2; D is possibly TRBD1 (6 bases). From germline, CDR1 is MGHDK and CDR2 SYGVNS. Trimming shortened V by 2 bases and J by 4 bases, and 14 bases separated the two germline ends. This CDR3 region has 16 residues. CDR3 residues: CASSEPGQNPTGELFF. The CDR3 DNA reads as TGTGCCAGCAGTGAACCAGGACAGAACCCCACCGGGGAGCTGTTTTTT.

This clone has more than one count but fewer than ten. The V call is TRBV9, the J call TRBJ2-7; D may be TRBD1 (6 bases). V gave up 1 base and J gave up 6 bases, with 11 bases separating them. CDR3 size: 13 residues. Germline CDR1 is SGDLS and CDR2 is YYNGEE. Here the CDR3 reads CASSVIQGTEQYF. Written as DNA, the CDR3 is TGTGCCAGCAGCGTAATACAGGGTACCGAGCAGTACTTC.

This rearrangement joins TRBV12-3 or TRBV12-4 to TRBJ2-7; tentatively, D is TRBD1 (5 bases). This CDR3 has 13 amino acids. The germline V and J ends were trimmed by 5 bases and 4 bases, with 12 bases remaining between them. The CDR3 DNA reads TGTGCCAGCAGTCCGACAGTAACGTACGAGCAGTACTTC. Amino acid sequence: CASSPTVTYEQYF.

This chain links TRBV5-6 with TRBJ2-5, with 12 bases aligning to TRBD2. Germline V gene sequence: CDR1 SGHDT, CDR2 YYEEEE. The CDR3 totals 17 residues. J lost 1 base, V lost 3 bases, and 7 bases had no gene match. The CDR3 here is CASSWASGGAGQETQYF. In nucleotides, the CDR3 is TGTGCCAGCAGCTGGGCTAGCGGGGGGGCCGGCCAAGAGACCCAGTACTTC.

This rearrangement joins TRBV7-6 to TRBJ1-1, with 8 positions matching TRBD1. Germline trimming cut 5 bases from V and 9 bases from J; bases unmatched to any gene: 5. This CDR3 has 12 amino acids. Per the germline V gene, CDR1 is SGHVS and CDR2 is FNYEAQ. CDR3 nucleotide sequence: TGTGCCAGCAGCGCCCGACAGGGGAAAGCTTTCTTT. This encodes CASSARQGKAFF.

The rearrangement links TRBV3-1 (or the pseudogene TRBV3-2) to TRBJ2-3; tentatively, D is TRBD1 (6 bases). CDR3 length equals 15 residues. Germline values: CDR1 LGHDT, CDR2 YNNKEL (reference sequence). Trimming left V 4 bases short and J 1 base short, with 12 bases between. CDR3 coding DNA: TGTGCCAGCAGCCCAAAGGGGGTCGGCACAGATACGCAGTATTTT. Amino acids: CASSPKGVGTDTQYF.

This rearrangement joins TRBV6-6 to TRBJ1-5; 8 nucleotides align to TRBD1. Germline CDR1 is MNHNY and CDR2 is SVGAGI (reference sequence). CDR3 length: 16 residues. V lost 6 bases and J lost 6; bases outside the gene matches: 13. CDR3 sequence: CASSPIDRGFSQPQHF. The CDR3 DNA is TGTGCCAGCAGCCCAATCGACAGGGGATTCAGTCAGCCCCAGCATTTT.

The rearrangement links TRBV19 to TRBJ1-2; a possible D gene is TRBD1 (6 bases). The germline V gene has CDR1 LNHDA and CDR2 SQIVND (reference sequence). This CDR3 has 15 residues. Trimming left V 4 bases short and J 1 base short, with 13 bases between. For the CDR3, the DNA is TGTGCCAGTAGTAGCCAGACAGGCCTTAACTATGGCTACACCTTC. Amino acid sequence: CASSSQTGLNYGYTF.

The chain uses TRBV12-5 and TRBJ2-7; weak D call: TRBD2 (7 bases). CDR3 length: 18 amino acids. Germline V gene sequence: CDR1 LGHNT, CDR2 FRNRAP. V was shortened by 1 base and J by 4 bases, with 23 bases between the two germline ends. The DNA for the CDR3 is TGTGCTAGTGGTTTGGCCCCCATGGGGGGCGGGGGACTTTACGAGCAGTACTTC. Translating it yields CASGLAPMGGGGLYEQYF.

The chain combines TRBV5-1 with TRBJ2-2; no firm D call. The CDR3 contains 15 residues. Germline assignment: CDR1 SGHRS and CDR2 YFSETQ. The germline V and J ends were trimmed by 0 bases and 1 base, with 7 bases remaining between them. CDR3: CASSLERRNTGELFF. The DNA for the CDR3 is TGCGCCAGCAGCTTGGAACGGAGGAACACCGGGGAGCTGTTTTTT.

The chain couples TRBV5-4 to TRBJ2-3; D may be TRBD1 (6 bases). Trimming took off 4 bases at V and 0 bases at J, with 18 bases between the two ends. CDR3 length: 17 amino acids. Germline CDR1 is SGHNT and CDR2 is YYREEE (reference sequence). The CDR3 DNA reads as TGTGCCAGCAGCCACTCCCAGGGGCGGGTTAGCACAGATACGCAGTATTTT. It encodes CASSHSQGRVSTDTQYF.

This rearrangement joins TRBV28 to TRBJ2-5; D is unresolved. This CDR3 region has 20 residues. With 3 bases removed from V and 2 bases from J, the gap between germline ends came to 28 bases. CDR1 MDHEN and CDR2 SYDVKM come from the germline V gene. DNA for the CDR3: TGTGCCAGCAGTTTGGTTTACCCTTTGGGTAACGGGTATAGTCAAGAGACCCAGTACTTC. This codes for CASSLVYPLGNGYSQETQYF.

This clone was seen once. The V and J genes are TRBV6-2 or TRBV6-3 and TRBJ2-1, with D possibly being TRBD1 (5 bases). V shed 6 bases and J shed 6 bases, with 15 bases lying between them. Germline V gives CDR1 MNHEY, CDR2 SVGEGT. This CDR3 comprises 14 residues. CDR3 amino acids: CASSTGFNVNEQFF. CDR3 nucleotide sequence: TGTGCCAGCAGCACAGGATTTAATGTCAATGAGCAGTTCTTC.

CDR3 protein: CASSIRNRQETQYF. The CDR3 coding sequence is TGTGCCAGTAGTATACGGAACAGACAAGAGACCCAGTACTTC. The chain uses TRBV19 and TRBJ2-5; D call uncertain. The CDR3 covers 14 residues. V lost 2 bases to trimming and J lost 2 bases, with 9 bases between them. Germline V CDR1 and CDR2: LNHDA, SQIVND (reference sequence). The full variable domain, its missing parts supplied by reference TRBV19 and TRBJ2-5, is DGGITQSPKYLFRKEGQNVTLSCEQNLNHDAMYWYRQDPGQGLRLIYYSQIVNDFQKGDIAEGYSVSREKKESFPLTVTSAQKNPTAFYLCASSIRNRQETQYFGPGTRLLVL.

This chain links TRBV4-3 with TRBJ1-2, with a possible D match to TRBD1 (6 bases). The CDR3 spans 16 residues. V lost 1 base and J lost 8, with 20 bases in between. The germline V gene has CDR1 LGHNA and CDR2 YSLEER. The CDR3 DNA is TGCGCCAGCAGCCAAGTCCTCCGGGACATCGGCGGGGGCTACACCTTC. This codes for CASSQVLRDIGGGYTF.

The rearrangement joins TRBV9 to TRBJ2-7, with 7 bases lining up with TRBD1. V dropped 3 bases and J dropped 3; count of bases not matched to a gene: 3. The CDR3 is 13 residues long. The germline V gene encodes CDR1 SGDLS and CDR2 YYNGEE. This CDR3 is CASSAGQSYEQYF. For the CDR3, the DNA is TGTGCCAGCAGCGCGGGACAGAGCTACGAGCAGTACTTC.

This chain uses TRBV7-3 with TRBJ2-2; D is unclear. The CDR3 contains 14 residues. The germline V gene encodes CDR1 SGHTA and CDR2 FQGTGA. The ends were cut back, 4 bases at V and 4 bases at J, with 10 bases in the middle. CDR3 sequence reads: CASSSTPSTGELFF. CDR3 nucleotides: TGTGCCAGCAGCTCGACTCCTTCCACCGGGGAGCTGTTTTTT. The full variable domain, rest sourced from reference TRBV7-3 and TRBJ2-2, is GAGVSQTPSNKVTEKGKYVELRCDPISGHTALYWYRQSLGQGPEFLIYFQGTGAADDSGLPNDRFFAVRPEGSVSTLKIQRTERGDSAVYLCASSSTPSTGELFFGEGSRLTVL.

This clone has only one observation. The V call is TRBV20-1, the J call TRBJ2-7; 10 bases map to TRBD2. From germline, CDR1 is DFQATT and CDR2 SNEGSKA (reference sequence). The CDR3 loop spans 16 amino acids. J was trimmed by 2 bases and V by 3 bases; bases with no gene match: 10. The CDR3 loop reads CSASGATSGATYEQYF. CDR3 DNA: TGCAGTGCTAGTGGGGCTACTAGCGGGGCCACCTACGAGCAGTACTTC.

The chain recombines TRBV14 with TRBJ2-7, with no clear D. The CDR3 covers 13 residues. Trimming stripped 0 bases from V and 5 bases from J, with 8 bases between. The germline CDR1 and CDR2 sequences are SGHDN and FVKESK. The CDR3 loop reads CASSQDRGHEQYV. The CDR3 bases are TGTGCCAGCAGCCAAGATCGAGGTCACGAGCAGTACGTC.

In DNA form, the CDR3 reads TGTGCCACCCCCTTGATGGGCAGTCCCTACGAGCAGTACTTC. Amino acids: CATPLMGSPYEQYF. The chain couples TRBV24-1 to TRBJ2-7, with D uncertain. V was clipped by 9 bases and J by 2 bases, with 16 bases between them. The CDR3 has 14 amino acids. CDR1 and CDR2 from the germline V gene are KGHDR and SFDVKD.

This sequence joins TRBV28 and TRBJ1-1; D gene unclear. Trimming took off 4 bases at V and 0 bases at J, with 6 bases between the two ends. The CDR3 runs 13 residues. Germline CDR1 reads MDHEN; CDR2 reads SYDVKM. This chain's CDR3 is CASSSTVNTEAFF. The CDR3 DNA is TGTGCCAGCAGTTCCACAGTGAACACTGAAGCTTTCTTT.

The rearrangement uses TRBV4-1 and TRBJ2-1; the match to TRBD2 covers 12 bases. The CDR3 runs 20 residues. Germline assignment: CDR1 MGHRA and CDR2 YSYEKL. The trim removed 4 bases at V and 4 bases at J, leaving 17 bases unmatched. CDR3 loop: CASSLGLLGLAGKGYNEQFF. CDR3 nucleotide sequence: TGCGCCAGCAGCCTAGGCCTACTGGGACTAGCGGGTAAGGGGTACAATGAGCAGTTCTTC.

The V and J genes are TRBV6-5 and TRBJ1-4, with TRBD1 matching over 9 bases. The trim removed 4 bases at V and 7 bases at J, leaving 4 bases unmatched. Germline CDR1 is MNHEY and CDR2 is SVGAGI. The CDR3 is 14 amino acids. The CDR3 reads CASSSWDRAEKLFF. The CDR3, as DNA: TGTGCCAGCAGTTCCTGGGACAGGGCTGAAAAACTGTTTTTT.

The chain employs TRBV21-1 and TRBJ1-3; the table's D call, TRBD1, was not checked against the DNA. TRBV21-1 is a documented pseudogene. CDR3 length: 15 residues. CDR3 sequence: CASSAQGANGNTIYF. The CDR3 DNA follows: TGTGCCAGCAGCGCACAGGGGGCGAATGGAAACACCATATATTTT.

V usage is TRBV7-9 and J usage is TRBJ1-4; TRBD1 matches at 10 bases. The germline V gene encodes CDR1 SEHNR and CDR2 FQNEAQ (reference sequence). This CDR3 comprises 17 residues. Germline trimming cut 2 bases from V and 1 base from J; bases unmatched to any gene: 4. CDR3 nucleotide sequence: TGTGCCAGCAGCTTAATAGGACAGGGGGTAACTAATGAAAAACTGTTTTTT. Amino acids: CASSLIGQGVTNEKLFF.

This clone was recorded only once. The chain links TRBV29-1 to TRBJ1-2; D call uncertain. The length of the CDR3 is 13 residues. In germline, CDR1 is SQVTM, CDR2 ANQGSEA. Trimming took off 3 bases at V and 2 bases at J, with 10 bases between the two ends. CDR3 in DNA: TGCAGCGTTGACGGGAAATCCAACTATGGCTACACCTTC. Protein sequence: CSVDGKSNYGYTF.

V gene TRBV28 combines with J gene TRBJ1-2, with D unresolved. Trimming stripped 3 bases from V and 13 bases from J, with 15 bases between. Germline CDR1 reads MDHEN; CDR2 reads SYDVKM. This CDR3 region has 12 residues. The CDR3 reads CASSFHLGGGTF. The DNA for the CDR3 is TGTGCCAGCAGTTTTCATCTGGGAGGCGGCACCTTC.